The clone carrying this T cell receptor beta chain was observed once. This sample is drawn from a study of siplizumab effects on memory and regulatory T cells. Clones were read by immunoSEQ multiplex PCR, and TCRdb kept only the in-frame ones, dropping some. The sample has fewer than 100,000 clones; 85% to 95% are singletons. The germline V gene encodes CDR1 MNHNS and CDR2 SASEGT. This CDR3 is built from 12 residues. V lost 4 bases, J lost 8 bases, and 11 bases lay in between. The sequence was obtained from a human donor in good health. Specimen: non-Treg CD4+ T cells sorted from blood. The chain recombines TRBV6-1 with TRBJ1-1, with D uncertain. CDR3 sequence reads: CASSGLDWEAFF. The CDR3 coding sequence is TGTGCCAGCAGTGGGCTAGACTGGGAAGCTTTCTTT.